This T cell receptor (beta chain) was profiled in a study of blood T cell repertoires in COVID-19. The data were produced by immunoSEQ multiplex PCR, yet TCRdb's version contains in-frame clones alone and is incomplete. The table has 150,000 to 200,000 clones, around 87% seen once. The CDR3 spans 14 residues. CDR1 and CDR2 (germline): SQVTM, ANQGSEA. V was clipped by 3 bases and J by 7 bases; unmatched bases: 9. This TCR was recovered from a young man with active or convalescent COVID-19. Sample: peripheral blood. The chain couples TRBV29-1 to TRBJ2-7, with 10 bases fitting TRBD2. CDR3 protein: CSVDGASGRSEQYF. CDR3 DNA: TGCAGCGTTGACGGGGCTAGCGGGAGAAGTGAGCAGTACTTC.